The T cell receptor beta chain under discussion was sequenced for a study of T-cell memory formation after mild COVID-19. Background on the study: TCR clusters were mostly donor specific.

TCRdb redid the calling of the 5' RACE reads with MiXCR, one entry per CDR3 protein. This sample has 140,000 or so distinct CDR3 sequences, with 13% to 15% found just once. J lost 7 bases, V lost 4 bases, and 7 bases had no gene match. The CDR3 spans 16 residues. Per germline, CDR1 KGHDR and CDR2 SFDVKD. Study-level points and caveats: Mainly in CM and EM were contracting CD4+ clones; CD8+ were in EMRA. Unconfirmed was the SARS-CoV-2 specificity of second-wave clones that peaked on day 37.

For this clonotype: Antigen: not known.

This TCR was recovered from an adult woman who had mild COVID-19 (a few samples of this study predate the infection). Cell type and time point are not known. Material: PBMCs or a T cell subset sorted from them (not recorded which). The chain combines TRBV24-1 with TRBJ1-5, with 12 bases lining up with TRBD1. The DNA of the CDR3 is TGTGCCACCAGTGAATCCGGGACAGGGGGCCGGCAGCCCCAGCATTTT. Encoded protein: CATSESGTGGRQPQHF.